One and the same sample provided the 14 T cell receptor beta chains below, sequenced in a study of molecular identifiers for immune sequencing clone quantification. In TCRdb, the PCR reads were re-called with MiXCR into one record per CDR3 protein. The repertoire holds around 470,000 distinct CDR3 sequences, with under 30% as singletons. The specimen sequenced was naive CD8+ T cells from blood, with Jurkat cell RNA spiked in. The subset here: FACS-sorted CD8+CD4-CCR7+CD45RA+ naive T cells. These receptors came from a human donor in good health. Some libraries in this study had Jurkat cell RNA spiked in.

The genes are TRBV27 and TRBJ2-3, with 8 bases fitting TRBD2. CDR3 length: 16 amino acids. From germline, CDR1 is MNHEY and CDR2 SMNVEV (reference sequence). V gave up 0 bases and J gave up 5 bases; unmatched junction bases: 7. This chain's CDR3 is CASSLSSGVPLDTQYF. CDR3 coding DNA: TGTGCCAGCAGTTTATCTAGCGGGGTCCCCCTAGATACGCAGTATTTT.

This clonotype was seen more than once but under ten times. This rearrangement joins TRBV27 to TRBJ2-3; 10 bases match TRBD1. The ends lost 4 bases at V and 2 bases at J; junction bases unmatched: 6. The V gene's germline CDR1 is MNHEY and CDR2 SMNVEV (reference sequence). The CDR3 contains 16 residues. The CDR3 region is CASSWGDRGHTDTQYF. The CDR3 bases are TGTGCCAGCAGTTGGGGCGACAGGGGGCACACAGATACGCAGTATTTT.

As regards this clonotype: Relative to the germline gene, one junction end is altered; a read error may explain this. This chain connects TRBV7-9 to TRBJ1-1; 11 nucleotides match TRBD1. This CDR3 has 18 amino acids. CDR1 is SEHNR and CDR2 is FQNEAQ in the germline V gene (reference sequence). The CDR3 reads CANSPLPGQGDPSTEAFF. In nucleotides, the CDR3 is TGTGCCAACAGCCCCTTACCGGGACAGGGGGATCCGAGCACTGAAGCTTTCTTT.

The V call is TRBV4-1, the J call TRBJ2-3; D may be TRBD1 (5 bases). There are 14 residues in the CDR3. V was clipped by 11 bases and J by 8 bases, with 23 bases between them. Germline CDR1 and CDR2: MGHRA and YSYEKL. Here the CDR3 reads CARRQGPRAATQYF. The DNA for the CDR3 is TGCGCCCGCCGCCAAGGCCCCAGGGCAGCTACGCAGTATTTT.

The chain's CDR3 is CASSSERGHQPQHF. CDR3 in DNA: TGTGCCAGCAGCTCCGAGAGGGGACATCAGCCCCAGCATTTT. V is TRBV5-6 and J is TRBJ1-5, with D possibly TRBD1 on 5 matching bases. Germline CDR1 and CDR2: SGHDT and YYEEEE. The CDR3 length is 14 residues. The V end was cut by 3 bases, the J end by 5 bases, with 12 bases between.

This clonotype was counted many times. V usage is TRBV4-3 and J usage is TRBJ2-7; D is possibly TRBD2 (5 bases). Trimming shortened V by 3 bases and J by 3 bases, and 15 bases separated the two germline ends. The CDR3 is made up of 15 amino acids. From germline, CDR1 is LGHNA and CDR2 YSLEER. The CDR3 bases are TGCGCCAGCAGCCAGGGTCTAGCCGAGGGCTACGAGCAGTACTTC. Translating gives CASSQGLAEGYEQYF.

This clonotype showed up many times. CDR3 residues: CASSLARTDQETQYF. CDR3 bases: TGTGCCAGCAGCTTAGCCCGGACAGACCAAGAGACCCAGTACTTC. This chain uses TRBV7-6 with TRBJ2-5; D is possibly TRBD1 (6 bases). V was pared by 0 bases and J by 0 bases, with 8 bases between. CDR1 is SGHVS, CDR2 FNYEAQ, per germline. The CDR3 totals 15 residues.

This clonotype was counted many times. The rearrangement uses TRBV3-1 and TRBJ1-1; D remains unclear. The V gene's germline CDR1 is LGHDT and CDR2 YNNKEL (reference sequence). The ends were cut back, 4 bases at V and 6 bases at J, with 15 bases in the middle. The CDR3 sequence is 14 residues long. The CDR3, as DNA: TGTGCCAGCAGCCCGCTCGGGCCCGGGCCTGAAGCTTTCTTT. This codes for CASSPLGPGPEAFF.

This rearrangement joins TRBV12-3 or TRBV12-4 to TRBJ2-7, with D tentatively TRBD2 (5 bases). Between the trimmed V and J ends, which lost 3 bases and 7 bases, there was a span of 10 bases. CDR3 length: 12 residues. The CDR3 DNA sequence: TGTGCCAGCAGTTTGCTGAGGAGGGAGCAGTACTTC. This gives the protein CASSLLRREQYF.

This clonotype was seen more than once but under ten times. V and J are TRBV5-4 and TRBJ1-1, with a possible D match to TRBD1 (6 bases). Trimming left V 4 bases short and J 4 bases short, with 14 bases between. Germline CDR1 reads SGHNT; CDR2 reads YYREEE (reference sequence). This CDR3 spans 14 amino acids. CDR3 coding DNA: TGTGCCAGCAGCGGAGCAGGGGAAGGCACTGAAGCTTTCTTT. Translation: CASSGAGEGTEAFF.

Comments on this clonotype: A much more abundant neighbour one base away suggests this may be a read error. V usage is TRBV6-5 and J usage is TRBJ1-1; D is undetermined. With 2 bases removed from V and 4 bases from J, the gap between germline ends came to 14 bases. The germline V gene has CDR1 MNHEY and CDR2 SVGAGI. The CDR3 covers 15 residues. The CDR3, as DNA: TGTGCCAGCAGTTACCCGAATTTTGGCGCCACTGAAGCTTTCTTT. Translating it yields CASSYPNFGATEAFF.

This clonotype showed up many times. The V call is TRBV7-2, the J call TRBJ2-7; 11 positions match TRBD2. The CDR3 length is 16 residues. Germline V CDR1 and CDR2: SGHTA, FQGNSA. The ends lost 5 bases at V and 2 bases at J; junction bases unmatched: 8. This CDR3 is CASSLTSGSVPYEQYF. CDR3 nucleotides: TGTGCCAGCAGCCTTACTAGCGGGAGTGTTCCCTACGAGCAGTACTTC.

Comment on this clonotype: A read error is possible here, since a much larger clone lies one base away. This sequence joins TRBV7-9 and TRBJ1-5; tentatively, D is TRBD1 (5 bases). V lost 5 bases and J 6 bases, leaving 17 bases between the germline ends. The germline V gene has CDR1 SEHNR and CDR2 FQNEAQ (reference sequence). The CDR3 covers 15 residues. CDR3 sequence reads: CASSANPGSTQPQHF. The CDR3 DNA reads as TGTGCCAGCAGCGCCAACCCAGGGTCAACTCAGCCCCAGCATTTT.

This clonotype was detected a few times. This chain uses TRBV7-2 with TRBJ1-2; no reliable D call. V gave up 4 bases and J gave up 1 base, with 4 bases separating them. CDR3 length: 12 residues. CDR1 and CDR2 from the germline V gene are SGHTA and FQGNSA. CDR3 region: CASSSRNYGYTF. DNA of the CDR3: TGTGCCAGCAGCTCCCGTAACTATGGCTACACCTTC.